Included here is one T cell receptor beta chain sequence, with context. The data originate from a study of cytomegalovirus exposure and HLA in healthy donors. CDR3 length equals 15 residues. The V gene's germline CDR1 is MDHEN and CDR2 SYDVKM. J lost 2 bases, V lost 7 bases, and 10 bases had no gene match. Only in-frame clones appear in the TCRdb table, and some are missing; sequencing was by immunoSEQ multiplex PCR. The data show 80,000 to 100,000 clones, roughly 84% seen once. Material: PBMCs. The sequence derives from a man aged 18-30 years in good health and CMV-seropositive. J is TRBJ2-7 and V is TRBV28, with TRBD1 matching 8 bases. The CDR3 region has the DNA TGTGCCAGCACTCCTGACGGACAGGGAGCCTACGAGCAGTACTTC. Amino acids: CASTPDGQGAYEQYF.